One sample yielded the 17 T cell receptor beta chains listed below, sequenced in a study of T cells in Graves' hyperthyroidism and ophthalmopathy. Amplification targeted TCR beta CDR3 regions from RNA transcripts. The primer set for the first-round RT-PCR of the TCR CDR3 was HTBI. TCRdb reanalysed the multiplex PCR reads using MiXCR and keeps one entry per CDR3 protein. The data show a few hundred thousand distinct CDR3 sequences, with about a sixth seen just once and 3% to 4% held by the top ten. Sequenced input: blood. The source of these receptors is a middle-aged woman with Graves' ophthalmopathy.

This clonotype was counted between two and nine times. The CDR3 loop is CASSRLAGGQGDTQYF. The DNA of the CDR3 is TGCGCCAGCAGCCGGTTAGCGGGGGGGCAGGGAGATACGCAGTATTTT. The chain is built from TRBV4-1 and TRBJ2-3; TRBD2 matches 11 bases. The CDR3 runs 16 residues. J was trimmed by 5 bases and V by 4 bases; bases with no gene match: 8. Germline lookup yields CDR1 MGHRA and CDR2 YSYEKL.

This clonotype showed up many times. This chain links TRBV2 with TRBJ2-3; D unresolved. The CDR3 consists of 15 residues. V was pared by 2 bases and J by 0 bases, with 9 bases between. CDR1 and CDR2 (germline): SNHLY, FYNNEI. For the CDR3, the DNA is TGTGCCAGCAGTGAACAGACATCTAGCACAGATACGCAGTATTTT. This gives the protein CASSEQTSSTDTQYF.

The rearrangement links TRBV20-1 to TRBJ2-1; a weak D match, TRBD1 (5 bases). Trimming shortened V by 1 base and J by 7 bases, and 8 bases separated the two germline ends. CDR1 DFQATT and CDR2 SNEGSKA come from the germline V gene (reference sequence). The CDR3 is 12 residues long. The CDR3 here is CSARVSGNEQFF. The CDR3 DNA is TGCAGTGCTAGAGTCTCAGGGAATGAGCAGTTCTTC.

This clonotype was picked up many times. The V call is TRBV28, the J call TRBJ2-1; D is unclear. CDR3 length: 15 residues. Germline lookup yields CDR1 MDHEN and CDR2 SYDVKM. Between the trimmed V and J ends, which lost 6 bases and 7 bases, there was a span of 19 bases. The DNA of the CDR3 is TGTGCCAGCAGACCCACGGGCGCCCAAGGGAATGAGCAGTTCTTC. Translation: CASRPTGAQGNEQFF. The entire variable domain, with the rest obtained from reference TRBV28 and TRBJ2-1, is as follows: DVKVTQSSRYLVKRTGEKVFLECVQDMDHENMFWYRQDPGLGLRLIYFSYDVKMKEKGDIPEGYSVSREKKERFSLILESASTNQTSMYLCASRPTGAQGNEQFFGPGTRLTVL.

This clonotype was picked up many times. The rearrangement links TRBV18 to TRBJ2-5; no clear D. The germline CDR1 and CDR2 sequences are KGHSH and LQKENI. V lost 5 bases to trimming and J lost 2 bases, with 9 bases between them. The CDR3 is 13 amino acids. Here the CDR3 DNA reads TGTGCCAGCTCAAGAACAGTGCAAGAGACCCAGTACTTC. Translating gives CASSRTVQETQYF.

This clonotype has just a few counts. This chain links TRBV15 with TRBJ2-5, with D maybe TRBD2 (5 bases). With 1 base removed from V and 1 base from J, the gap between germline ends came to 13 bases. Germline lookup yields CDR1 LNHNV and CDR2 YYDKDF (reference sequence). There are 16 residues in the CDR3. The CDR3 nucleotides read TGTGCCACCAGCAGAGGAGGGTACGGCCCCCAAGAGACCCAGTACTTC. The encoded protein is CATSRGGYGPQETQYF. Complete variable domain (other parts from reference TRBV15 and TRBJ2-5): DAMVIQNPRYQVTQFGKPVTLSCSQTLNHNVMYWYQQKSSQAPKLLFHYYDKDFNNEADTPDNFQSRRPNTSFCFLDIRSPGLGDTAMYLCATSRGGYGPQETQYFGPGTRLLVL.

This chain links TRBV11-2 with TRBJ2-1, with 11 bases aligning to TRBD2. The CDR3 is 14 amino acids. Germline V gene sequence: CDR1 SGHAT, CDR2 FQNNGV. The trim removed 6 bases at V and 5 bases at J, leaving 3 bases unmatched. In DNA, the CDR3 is TGTGCCAGCAGGGCTAGCGGGGGGAACAATGAGCAGTTCTTC. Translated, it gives CASRASGGNNEQFF.

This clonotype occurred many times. Here the CDR3 DNA reads TGTGCCAGCTCACCAGGGACAGGGAATAATTCACCCCTCCACTTT. Protein sequence: CASSPGTGNNSPLHF. The rearrangement joins TRBV18 to TRBJ1-6; 9 bases line up with TRBD1. V shed 2 bases and J 5 bases; nucleotides not matched to a gene: 1. From germline, CDR1 is KGHSH and CDR2 LQKENI. The length of the CDR3 is 15 residues.

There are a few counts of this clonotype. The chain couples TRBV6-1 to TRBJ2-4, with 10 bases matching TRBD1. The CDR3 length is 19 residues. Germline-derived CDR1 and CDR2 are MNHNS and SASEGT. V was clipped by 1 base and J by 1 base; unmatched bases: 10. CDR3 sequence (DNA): TGTGCCAGCAGTGAAGTGGGGACAGGGGCTGGAAGGGCCAAAAACATTCAGTACTTC. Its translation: CASSEVGTGAGRAKNIQYF.

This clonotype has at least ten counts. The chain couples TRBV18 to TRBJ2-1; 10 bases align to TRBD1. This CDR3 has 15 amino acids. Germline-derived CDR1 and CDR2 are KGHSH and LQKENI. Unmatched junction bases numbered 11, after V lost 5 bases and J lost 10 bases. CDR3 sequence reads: CASSDRQGARGEQFF. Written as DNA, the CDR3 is TGTGCCAGCTCAGACAGACAGGGGGCGCGAGGGGAGCAGTTCTTC.

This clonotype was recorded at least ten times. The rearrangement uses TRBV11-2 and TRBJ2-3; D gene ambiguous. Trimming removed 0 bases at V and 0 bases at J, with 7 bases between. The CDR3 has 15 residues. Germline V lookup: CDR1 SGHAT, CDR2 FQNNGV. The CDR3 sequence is CASSLDPISTDTQYF. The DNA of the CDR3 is TGTGCCAGCAGCTTAGATCCCATAAGCACAGATACGCAGTATTTT. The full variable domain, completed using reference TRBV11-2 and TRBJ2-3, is EAGVAQSPRYKIIEKRQSVAFWCNPISGHATLYWYQQILGQGPKLLIQFQNNGVVDDSQLPKDRFSAERLKGVDSTLKIQPAKLEDSAVYLCASSLDPISTDTQYFGPGTRLTVL.

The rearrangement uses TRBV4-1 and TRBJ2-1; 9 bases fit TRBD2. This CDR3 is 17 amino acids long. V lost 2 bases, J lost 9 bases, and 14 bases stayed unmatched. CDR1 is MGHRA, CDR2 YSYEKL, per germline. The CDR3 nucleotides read TGCGCCAGCAGCCAACTCATCCTCAAGCGGGAGGACTTTGAGCAGTTCTTC. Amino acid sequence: CASSQLILKREDFEQFF.

The CDR3 DNA reads TGTGCCAGCTCACCCGGCGCAGGGTCCGGCAATGAGCAGTTCTTC. Translated: CASSPGAGSGNEQFF. The rearrangement uses TRBV18 and TRBJ2-1, with D possibly matching TRBD1 (5 bases). Per germline, CDR1 KGHSH and CDR2 LQKENI. The length of the CDR3 is 15 residues. Trimming removed 3 bases from V and 6 bases from J, with 15 bases in between.

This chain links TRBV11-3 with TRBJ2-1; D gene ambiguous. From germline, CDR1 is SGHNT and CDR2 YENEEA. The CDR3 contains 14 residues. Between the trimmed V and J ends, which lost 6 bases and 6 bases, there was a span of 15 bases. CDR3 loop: CASSFKGPGNEQFF. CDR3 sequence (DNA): TGTGCCAGCAGTTTCAAGGGCCCGGGCAATGAGCAGTTCTTC.

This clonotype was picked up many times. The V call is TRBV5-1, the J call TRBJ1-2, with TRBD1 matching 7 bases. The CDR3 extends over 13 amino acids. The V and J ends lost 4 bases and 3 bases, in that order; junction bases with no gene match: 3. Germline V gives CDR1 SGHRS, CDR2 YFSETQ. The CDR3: CASSDTGDYGYTF. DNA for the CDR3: TGCGCCAGCAGCGACACAGGGGACTATGGCTACACCTTC.

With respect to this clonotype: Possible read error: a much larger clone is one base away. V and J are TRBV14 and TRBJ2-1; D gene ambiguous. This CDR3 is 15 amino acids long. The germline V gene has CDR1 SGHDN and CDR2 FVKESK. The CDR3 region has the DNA TGTGTCAGCAGCCAAGTAACGGGTATCGGGAATGAGCAGTTCTTC. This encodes CVSSQVTGIGNEQFF.

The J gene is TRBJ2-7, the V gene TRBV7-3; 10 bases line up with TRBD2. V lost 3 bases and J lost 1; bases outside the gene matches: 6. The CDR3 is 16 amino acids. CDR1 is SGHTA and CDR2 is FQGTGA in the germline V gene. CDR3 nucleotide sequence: TGTGCCAGCAGCTTGATGGCTAGCGGGGGATCCTACGAGCAGTACTTC. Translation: CASSLMASGGSYEQYF.